The rows below give T cell receptor beta chains drawn from one sample of a study of blood T cell repertoires in COVID-19. This table comes from immunoSEQ multiplex PCR, and its TCRdb copy is limited to in-frame clones, with some not included. This sample carries approximately 60,000 clones, 80% to 90% of them seen once, and the ten largest clones take under 8%. The sample taken for sequencing was peripheral blood. These receptors came from a man aged 55 to 70 with active or convalescent COVID-19. CDR3s include the opening cysteine and the closing phenylalanine or tryptophan. D genes are given only for firm matches. Clone size is given for some rows only: seen once, a few or many times, or a class if the clone is expanded.

v_gene: TRBV6-5
abundance: NA
d_gene: NA
j_gene: TRBJ2-5
CDR3nt: TGTGCCAGCAGTTACCGTCAGGGATTGGGGGAGACCCAGTACTTC
CDR3aa: CASSYRQGLGETQYF

v_gene: TRBV6-5
abundance: once
d_gene: TRBD2
j_gene: TRBJ2-7
CDR3nt: TGTGCCAGCAGGGGGGGGGAACAGCCCCTCTACGAGCAGTACTTC
CDR3aa: CASRGGEQPLYEQYF

v_gene: TRBV2
abundance: NA
d_gene: TRBD1
j_gene: TRBJ1-2
CDR3nt: TGTGCCAGCAGTGGGGACAGGGGAGACTATGGCTACACCTTC
CDR3aa: CASSGDRGDYGYTF

v_gene: TRBV4-1
abundance: NA
d_gene: TRBD2
j_gene: TRBJ2-3
CDR3nt: TGCGCCAGCAGCCTACTAGCGGGGGGCACCGGCACAGATACGCAGTATTTT
CDR3aa: CASSLLAGGTGTDTQYF

v_gene: TRBV5-6
abundance: NA
d_gene: NA
j_gene: TRBJ2-3
CDR3nt: TGTGCCAGCAGCTTTTCGACAGCCTACACAGATACGCAGTATTTT
CDR3aa: CASSFSTAYTDTQYF

v_gene: TRBV27
abundance: NA
d_gene: NA
j_gene: TRBJ1-5
CDR3nt: TGTGCCAGCAGTCGACTGTATAGCAATCAGCCCCAGCATTTT
CDR3aa: CASSRLYSNQPQHF

v_gene: TRBV7-9
abundance: NA
d_gene: NA
j_gene: TRBJ1-2
CDR3nt: TGTGCCAGCAGCTTAGACCTCGGACAGAACTATGGCTACACCTTC
CDR3aa: CASSLDLGQNYGYTF

v_gene: TRBV7-2
abundance: NA
d_gene: NA
j_gene: TRBJ1-5
CDR3nt: TGTGCCAGCAGCTTAGTCCCGGGGTCGGGCAATCAGCCCCAGCATTTT
CDR3aa: CASSLVPGSGNQPQHF

v_gene: TRBV19
abundance: NA
d_gene: TRBD1
j_gene: TRBJ2-1
CDR3nt: TGTGCCAGTAGAGGACTACAGGGGGCCTCCTACAATGAGCAGTTCTTC
CDR3aa: CASRGLQGASYNEQFF

v_gene: TRBV12-5
abundance: NA
d_gene: NA
j_gene: TRBJ2-6
CDR3nt: TGTGCTAGTGCCCCTTCTGGGGCCAACGTCCTGACTTTC
CDR3aa: CASAPSGANVLTF

v_gene: TRBV29-1
abundance: once
d_gene: TRBD1
j_gene: TRBJ2-7
CDR3nt: TGCAGCGTTTTCGGGGCGCGGACAGGGGCTGGACACGAGCAGTACTTC
CDR3aa: CSVFGARTGAGHEQYF

v_gene: TRBV11-2
abundance: NA
d_gene: NA
j_gene: TRBJ2-2
CDR3nt: TGTGCCAGCGAGGTCGAGTTTGCCGGGGAGCTGTTTTTT
CDR3aa: CASEVEFAGELFF

v_gene: TRBV28
abundance: NA
d_gene: TRBD2
j_gene: TRBJ2-7
CDR3nt: TGTGCCAGGCGATTTAAGCGGGCGGGAGTGTACGAGCAGTACTTC
CDR3aa: CARRFKRAGVYEQYF

v_gene: TRBV19
abundance: NA
d_gene: NA
j_gene: TRBJ1-2
CDR3nt: TGTGCCAGTACCACGACACGAAACTATGGCTACACCTTC
CDR3aa: CASTTTRNYGYTF

v_gene: TRBV28
abundance: NA
d_gene: NA
j_gene: TRBJ1-2
CDR3nt: TGTGCCAGCAGGAGTTCGAGTTATGGCTACACCTTC
CDR3aa: CASRSSSYGYTF

v_gene: TRBV28
abundance: NA
d_gene: NA
j_gene: TRBJ1-5
CDR3nt: TGTGCCAGCAGTTTAGGGGGCGCGAATCAGCCCCAGCATTTT
CDR3aa: CASSLGGANQPQHF

v_gene: TRBV28
abundance: NA
d_gene: NA
j_gene: TRBJ1-5
CDR3nt: TGTGCCAGCAGATCCAACTACAATCAGCCCCAGCATTTT
CDR3aa: CASRSNYNQPQHF

v_gene: TRBV27
abundance: once
d_gene: TRBD1
j_gene: TRBJ1-2
CDR3nt: TGTGCCAGCAGGGCCAATCGACAGGGAGCTAACTATGGCTACACCTTC
CDR3aa: CASRANRQGANYGYTF

v_gene: TRBV11-2
abundance: NA
d_gene: NA
j_gene: TRBJ1-1
CDR3nt: TGTGCCAGCAGCTTACAGGAGAACACTGAAGCTTTCTTT
CDR3aa: CASSLQENTEAFF

v_gene: TRBV28
abundance: NA
d_gene: NA
j_gene: TRBJ1-5
CDR3nt: TGTGCCAGCATGGGCTGGGAGGGCAATCAGCCCCAGCATTTT
CDR3aa: CASMGWEGNQPQHF

v_gene: TRBV29-1
abundance: NA
d_gene: NA
j_gene: TRBJ1-2
CDR3nt: TGCAGCGTTGAAGACTTAGACTATGGCTACACCTTC
CDR3aa: CSVEDLDYGYTF

v_gene: TRBV18
abundance: NA
d_gene: NA
j_gene: TRBJ2-3
CDR3nt: TGTGCCAGCTCACCTCGGGACACAGATACGCAGTATTTT
CDR3aa: CASSPRDTDTQYF

v_gene: TRBV19
abundance: NA
d_gene: TRBD1
j_gene: TRBJ1-5
CDR3nt: TGTGCCAGTAGTAACCAAGCAGAAAAGGGGGCTAGGGGCAATCAGCCCCAGCATTTT
CDR3aa: CASSNQAEKGARGNQPQHF

v_gene: TRBV28
abundance: NA
d_gene: NA
j_gene: TRBJ2-2
CDR3nt: TGTGCCAGTCAGCGTGTAACCGGGGAGCTGTTTTTT
CDR3aa: CASQRVTGELFF

v_gene: TRBV5-4
abundance: NA
d_gene: TRBD1
j_gene: TRBJ2-2
CDR3nt: TGTGCCAGCAGCTGGGGACAGGGGGCGATCGGGGAGCTGTTTTTT
CDR3aa: CASSWGQGAIGELFF

v_gene: TRBV6-5
abundance: NA
d_gene: NA
j_gene: TRBJ1-1
CDR3nt: TGTGCCAGCAGATTACAGGGTAACACTGAAGCTTTCTTT
CDR3aa: CASRLQGNTEAFF

v_gene: TRBV5-1
abundance: NA
d_gene: TRBD1
j_gene: TRBJ1-1
CDR3nt: TGCGCCAGCAGCTTGGCGGGACAGGGGGCTGAAGCTTTCTTT
CDR3aa: CASSLAGQGAEAFF

v_gene: TRBV5-6
abundance: NA
d_gene: TRBD1
j_gene: TRBJ1-5
CDR3nt: TGTGCCAGCAGCTTGTCCGACAGGGGGCATCAGCCCCAGCATTTT
CDR3aa: CASSLSDRGHQPQHF

v_gene: TRBV13
abundance: few
d_gene: TRBD1
j_gene: TRBJ2-7
CDR3nt: TGTGCCAGCAGCCGATGGACAGGGGGCTCCTACGAGCAGTACTTC
CDR3aa: CASSRWTGGSYEQYF

v_gene: TRBV11-2
abundance: NA
d_gene: TRBD1
j_gene: TRBJ2-5
CDR3nt: TGTGCCAGCAGCTTAGGGAACAGGGGGGCGGAGACCCAGTACTTC
CDR3aa: CASSLGNRGAETQYF

v_gene: TRBV10-3
abundance: NA
d_gene: TRBD1
j_gene: TRBJ1-4
CDR3nt: TGTGCCATCGGAGGGGGGACAGGGCTGGAAAAACTGTTTTTT
CDR3aa: CAIGGGTGLEKLFF

v_gene: TRBV6-2/TRBV6-3
abundance: NA
d_gene: TRBD2
j_gene: TRBJ2-1
CDR3nt: TGTGCCAGCAGTCGCTCTAGCGGGGGGGTCCAGAATGAGCAGTTCTTC
CDR3aa: CASSRSSGGVQNEQFF

v_gene: TRBV4-1
abundance: NA
d_gene: TRBD2
j_gene: TRBJ2-7
CDR3nt: TGCGCCAGCAGCCAAGATGTTGAGCGGGGGATCTCCTACGAGCAGTACTTC
CDR3aa: CASSQDVERGISYEQYF

v_gene: TRBV5-1
abundance: NA
d_gene: NA
j_gene: TRBJ1-5
CDR3nt: TGCGCCAGCCGACCCCTGGCCGGGGGGGATCAGCCCCAGCATTTT
CDR3aa: CASRPLAGGDQPQHF

v_gene: TRBV24-1
abundance: NA
d_gene: TRBD2
j_gene: TRBJ2-3
CDR3nt: TGTGCCACCAGTGACTCAGGACTAGCGGGAGCGGCAGATACGCAGTATTTT
CDR3aa: CATSDSGLAGAADTQYF

v_gene: TRBV6-5
abundance: few
d_gene: NA
j_gene: TRBJ1-2
CDR3nt: TGTGCCAGCAGCGGGGGCTATGGCTACACCTTC
CDR3aa: CASSGGYGYTF

v_gene: TRBV13
abundance: NA
d_gene: NA
j_gene: TRBJ1-5
CDR3nt: TGTGCCAGCAGCCTGGGCCAGAATCAGCCCCAGCATTTT
CDR3aa: CASSLGQNQPQHF

v_gene: TRBV29-1
abundance: NA
d_gene: TRBD1
j_gene: TRBJ1-2
CDR3nt: TGCAGCGTTGTTGGACAGGGGGTATGGGGCTACACCTTC
CDR3aa: CSVVGQGVWGYTF

v_gene: TRBV14
abundance: NA
d_gene: NA
j_gene: TRBJ1-3
CDR3nt: TGTGCCAGCAGCCCACTGGTGGGACACTCTGGAAACACCATATATTTT
CDR3aa: CASSPLVGHSGNTIYF

v_gene: TRBV5-5
abundance: NA
d_gene: TRBD1
j_gene: TRBJ2-5
CDR3nt: TGTGCCAGCAGCTTGGAAGGGGGCCGGGAGACCCAGTACTTC
CDR3aa: CASSLEGGRETQYF

v_gene: TRBV5-4
abundance: few
d_gene: TRBD2
j_gene: TRBJ2-2
CDR3nt: TGTGCCAGCAGCTTCTCGTCCCGGGAGGGGGTAGCCGGGGAGCTGTTTTTT
CDR3aa: CASSFSSREGVAGELFF

v_gene: TRBV9
abundance: NA
d_gene: NA
j_gene: TRBJ1-6
CDR3nt: TGTGCCAGCAGCGTAGCTTCTGGACTCTATAATTCACCCCTCCACTTT
CDR3aa: CASSVASGLYNSPLHF

v_gene: TRBV4-1
abundance: NA
d_gene: TRBD1
j_gene: TRBJ2-7
CDR3nt: TGCGCCAGCAGCCAAGGTCAGGGGGCCTACGAGCAGTACTTC
CDR3aa: CASSQGQGAYEQYF

v_gene: TRBV29-1
abundance: NA
d_gene: TRBD2
j_gene: TRBJ2-7
CDR3nt: TGCAGCGTTGTGACTAGCGGGGGCTACGAGCAGTACTTC
CDR3aa: CSVVTSGGYEQYF